Below, one T cell receptor (beta chain) is given with its context. This clonotype was observed a few times. Its antigen remains undetermined. Base-call qualities are not available, and no considerably larger clone is one nucleotide away. According to the germline V gene, CDR1 reads KGHDR and CDR2 reads SFDVKD. The V and J ends are trimmed by 2 bases and 0 bases, leaving 10 bases between them. Inclusive of the bounding cysteine and phenylalanine, the CDR3 is 16 residues long. Of the read, only the CDR3 DNA is kept; its 48 bases are in frame from base 1. The sample originates from a study of regulatory T cells in long-lasting Graves disease (dated by TCRdb to the early 2020s). As for the study more broadly: In the newly diagnosed Graves' disease group, patients had been taking antithyroid drugs for less than 3 months. TCR sequencing covered 13 persistent and 20 newly diagnosed Graves' disease patients, around 35 samples in total. Persistent Graves' disease patients were compared with newly diagnosed Graves' disease patients by peripheral blood TCR sequencing and RNA sequencing. The study was conducted in China and was registered as a clinical trial.

The time point label on this specimen signifies: newly diagnosed GD, antithyroid drugs for less than 3 months. For both TCR sequencing and RNA sequencing, RNA was extracted from PBMCs using TRIzol. Graves' disease was diagnosed according to American Thyroid Association guidelines. Patients were recruited from an endocrinology department in Xi'an, China. Each patient gave approximately 9.7 milliliters of peripheral blood, collected in an EDTA anticoagulant tube. Ficoll Paque Plus density gradient separation was used to isolate PBMCs, and no further T cell sorting was done. RNA quality was checked with an Agilent 2100 Bioanalyzer and agarose gel, and concentration with a NanoDrop 2000. Broader findings and caveats from the paper: Only peripheral blood was studied, because thyroid tissue, the primary lesion, was inaccessible. Preferential use of TRBV28, TRBJ1-2 and TRBJ2-5 was observed in persistent disease, whereas TRBV20-1 and TRBJ2-1 were favored in newly diagnosed disease. More public clonotypes were shared among persistent patients (under 3,000) than among newly diagnosed patients (approximately 1,000). The authors noted that the small sample size was a limitation that may lower accuracy. Compared with newly diagnosed patients, patients with persistent Graves' disease had lower TCR Shannon entropy and fewer highly expanded clones, which suggests clonal expansion. Only the TCR beta chain was sequenced and analyzed.

The library was prepared using multiplex PCR. Sequencer: Illumina HiSeq 4000. iRepertoire HTBI primers and Arm-PCR amplification of CDR3 regions were used to construct TCR beta libraries. PCR products were gel purified before sequencing. The authors' analysis ran thus. Across samples, around 58 TRBV and around 15 TRBJ segments were identified and used for gene usage analysis of CDR3 amino acid clonotypes. Filtered high-quality paired reads were merged into contigs using COPE and FqMerger. BLAST was used to align contigs to the IMGT TRBV, TRBD and TRBJ reference genes, and CDR3 was defined following IMGT. Any clonotype with a frequency above 0.1% was classified as a highly expanded clone. Repertoire diversity was measured by Shannon entropy, and V-J evenness by the Gini coefficient. A clonotype found in more than one individual was treated as public. TCRdb trimmed the raw reads at Q25, called clones with MiXCR and kept productive beta chains. Every distinct CDR3 protein forms one entry, paired with its most common genes and DNA. None of the V and J calls come from the authors' own analysis; TCRdb made them. This sample comprises 300,000 to 400,000 distinct CDR3 sequences, about 14% of them detected only once. 22% of the sample belongs to the ten largest clones.

The sequence was collected from a female donor with Graves disease. The sample was peripheral blood mononuclear cells (PBMCs), taken at new diagnosis, from a patient treated with antithyroid drugs. The rearrangement combines TRBV24-1 with TRBJ1-3, with the D segment identity uncertain. The CDR3 is CATSDSGPDSGNTIYF. Here is the DNA: TGTGCCACCAGTGATTCTGGGCCAGACTCTGGAAACACCATATATTTT.